Listed below are T cell receptor beta chains from one sample, sequenced in a study of cytomegalovirus exposure and HLA in healthy donors. Assay used: immunoSEQ multiplex PCR; TCRdb lists only in-frame clones, some missing. The table shows 80,000 or so clones, with around 84% occurring only once. The sequenced material came from PBMCs. The receptors come from a man in his forties or fifties in good health and CMV-seronegative. Both conserved end residues are part of each CDR3. A D gene is named only where the DNA matches it firmly. Part of the rows lack a size; the others show once, few, many or a class for expanded clones.

>-|TRBV25-1|-|TRBJ2-7
CASGGQTYEQYF
TGTGCCAGCGGGGGCCAAACCTACGAGCAGTACTTC
>-|TRBV30|-|TRBJ1-5
CAWSVGTDQPQHF
TGTGCCTGGAGTGTCGGGACTGATCAGCCCCAGCATTTT
>-|TRBV6-6|-|TRBJ1-3
CASSPDSPGNTIYF
TGTGCCAGCAGTCCGGACAGCCCTGGCAACACCATATATTTT
>TRBD1|TRBV6-4|-|TRBJ2-6
CASSQDRGAGANVLTF
TGTGCCAGCAGCCAGGACAGGGGCGCTGGGGCCAACGTCCTGACTTTC
>TRBD2|TRBV18|-|TRBJ2-7
CASSPILADSYEQYF
TGTGCCAGCTCACCCATACTAGCGGACTCCTACGAGCAGTACTTC
>-|TRBV21-1|-|TRBJ1-5
CASLRAGPGQPQHF
TGTGCCAGCCTCCGGGCGGGCCCTGGGCAGCCCCAGCATTTT
>-|TRBV5-4|-|TRBJ1-2
CASSRDPAGGYTF
TGTGCCAGCAGCCGGGACCCCGCGGGAGGCTACACCTTC
>-|TRBV7-8|few|TRBJ2-7
CASSPGVGSYEQYF
TGTGCCAGCAGCCCAGGGGTCGGCTCCTACGAGCAGTACTTC
>TRBD1|TRBV30|-|TRBJ2-1
CAWSGPGQGLNEQFF
TGTGCCTGGAGTGGTCCGGGACAGGGGTTGAATGAGCAGTTCTTC
>TRBD1|TRBV7-9|-|TRBJ2-2
CASSPDRGNTGELFF
TGTGCCAGCAGCCCGGACAGGGGGAACACCGGGGAGCTGTTTTTT
>-|TRBV18|-|TRBJ2-6
CASSPSGAGANVLTF
TGTGCCAGCTCACCGTCGGGGGCTGGGGCCAACGTCCTGACTTTC
>TRBD2|TRBV5-1|-|TRBJ2-2
CASSATGLAGVRNTGELFF
TGCGCCAGCAGCGCAACGGGACTAGCGGGAGTTAGGAACACCGGGGAGCTGTTTTTT
>-|TRBV6-5|-|TRBJ1-1
CASSYSTFMNTEAFF
TGTGCCAGCAGTTACTCGACATTCATGAACACTGAAGCTTTCTTT
>-|TRBV11-2|-|TRBJ2-7
CASSPTGLPGEQYF
TGTGCCAGCAGCCCTACAGGGCTCCCTGGCGAGCAGTACTTC
>TRBD1|TRBV19|-|TRBJ2-7
CASRGPGQDSEQYF
TGTGCCAGTAGGGGTCCGGGACAGGATAGTGAGCAGTACTTC
>-|TRBV29-1|-|TRBJ2-5
CSNQVAEGTQYF
TGCAGTAACCAAGTGGCCGAGGGGACCCAGTACTTC
>-|TRBV19|once|TRBJ2-5
CASSTTGTQETQYF
TGTGCCAGTAGTACCACAGGGACCCAAGAGACCCAGTACTTC
>-|TRBV7-2|-|TRBJ2-4
CASSTRQMPWDIQYF
TGTGCCAGCAGCACCAGACAGATGCCCTGGGACATTCAGTACTTC
>-|TRBV18|-|TRBJ1-1
CASSLGLLGTEAFF
TGTGCCAGTTCACTCGGACTCCTGGGCACTGAAGCTTTCTTT
>TRBD2|TRBV7-3|-|TRBJ2-2
CASSARLAGEAGELFF
TGTGCCAGCAGCGCCCGACTAGCGGGAGAGGCTGGGGAGCTGTTTTTT
>-|TRBV6-5|-|TRBJ1-1
CASSYSGGGTEAFF
TGTGCCAGCAGTTACTCGGGCGGCGGGACTGAAGCTTTCTTT
>TRBD1|TRBV11-2|-|TRBJ1-2
CASSLRTGIYGYTF
TGTGCCAGCAGCTTAAGGACAGGGATCTATGGCTACACCTTC
>-|TRBV7-9|-|TRBJ1-2
CASLRGDYGYTF
TGTGCCAGCCTTCGGGGGGACTATGGCTACACCTTC
>TRBD1|TRBV15|-|TRBJ1-4
CATSRASRGYEKLFF
TGTGCCACCAGCAGAGCGAGCAGGGGGTATGAAAAACTGTTTTTT
>TRBD2|TRBV5-1|-|TRBJ2-1
CASSSGLAGGQSGEQFF
TGCGCCAGCAGCTCGGGCCTAGCGGGAGGGCAGAGTGGTGAGCAGTTCTTC
>-|TRBV7-9|-|TRBJ2-7
CASSREYEQYF
TGTGCCAGCAGCCGAGAATACGAGCAGTACTTC
>TRBD2|TRBV5-4|few|TRBJ2-1
CASSSGTSGRARNEQFF
TGTGCCAGCAGCTCCGGGACTAGCGGGAGGGCCCGGAATGAGCAGTTCTTC
>TRBD1|TRBV11-1|-|TRBJ2-1
CASSPPDRGYGNEQFF
TGTGCCAGCAGCCCCCCGGACAGGGGCTATGGGAATGAGCAGTTCTTC
>-|TRBV25-1|-|TRBJ1-4
CASSEYGGAREKLFF
TGTGCCAGCAGTGAATATGGGGGGGCCAGGGAAAAACTGTTTTTT
>TRBD1|TRBV30|few|TRBJ1-6
CAWDRGDNSPLHF
TGTGCCTGGGACAGGGGGGATAATTCACCCCTCCACTTT
>-|TRBV10-3|-|TRBJ2-2
CAISTDIGELFF
TGTGCCATCTCTACAGATATCGGGGAGCTGTTTTTT
>-|TRBV28|-|TRBJ1-2
CASSTPPGYGYTF
TGTGCCAGCAGTACCCCCCCCGGGTACGGCTACACCTTC
>-|TRBV19|-|TRBJ1-5
CASSIERGGNQPQHF
TGTGCCAGTAGTATAGAACGGGGAGGCAATCAGCCCCAGCATTTT
>-|TRBV27|once|TRBJ2-2
CASRSSNTGELFF
TGTGCCAGCAGGTCATCGAACACCGGGGAGCTGTTTTTT
>-|TRBV28|-|TRBJ1-1
CASSSPLGGTWEAFF
TGTGCCAGCAGTTCCCCCCTTGGGGGCACTTGGGAAGCTTTCTTT
>TRBD1|TRBV27|once|TRBJ1-3
CASSFEGQTSGNTIYF
TGTGCCAGCAGTTTTGAGGGACAGACCTCTGGAAACACCATATATTTT
>-|TRBV7-2|-|TRBJ1-2
CASRSGGGANYGYTF
TGTGCCAGCAGGTCGGGTGGGGGGGCCAACTATGGCTACACCTTC
>-|TRBV6-5|-|TRBJ1-5
CASRSDSNQPQHF
TGTGCCAGCAGGTCAGATAGCAATCAGCCCCAGCATTTT
>TRBD1|TRBV28|-|TRBJ1-5
CASSRQGASNQPQHF
TGTGCCAGCAGCCGACAGGGGGCCAGCAATCAGCCCCAGCATTTT
>TRBD1|TRBV30|once|TRBJ1-4
CACPGQVNEKLFF
TGTGCCTGCCCCGGACAGGTGAATGAAAAACTGTTTTTT
>TRBD2|TRBV4-1|-|TRBJ2-3
CASSPRQSETSGSRDTQYF
TGCGCCAGCAGCCCGAGGCAGTCGGAGACTAGCGGGTCCCGGGATACGCAGTATTTT
>TRBD2|TRBV7-9|-|TRBJ2-3
CASSLMGLAGSTDTQYF
TGTGCCAGCAGCCTAATGGGACTAGCGGGAAGTACAGATACGCAGTATTTT
>-|TRBV15|once|TRBJ2-7
CATSREQGEQYF
TGTGCCACCAGCAGAGAGCAGGGCGAGCAGTACTTC
>-|TRBV6-1|-|TRBJ2-7
CASRSVFYGQYF
TGTGCCAGCAGGAGCGTCTTTTACGGGCAGTACTTC
>TRBD1|TRBV5-1|-|TRBJ1-4
CASSLDTGGAEKLFF
TGCGCCAGCAGCTTGGATACAGGGGGCGCGGAAAAACTGTTTTTT
>TRBD2|TRBV7-2|-|TRBJ2-7
CASSLVGWTSGGTEQYF
TGTGCCAGCAGCTTAGTCGGATGGACTAGCGGGGGGACCGAGCAGTACTTC
>TRBD2|TRBV28|-|TRBJ2-3
CASSLITSGRSSVSADTQYF
TGTGCCAGCAGTTTAATAACTAGCGGGAGGAGTTCAGTAAGCGCAGATACGCAGTATTTT
>-|TRBV28|-|TRBJ1-5
CASSGENNQPQHF
TGTGCCAGCAGTGGAGAAAACAATCAGCCCCAGCATTTT
>-|TRBV28|few|TRBJ2-5
CASSLLSRGAQETQYF
TGTGCCAGCAGTCTCCTCTCTAGGGGCGCCCAAGAGACCCAGTACTTC
>-|TRBV19|-|TRBJ1-5
CASSIGGVGQPQHF
TGTGCCAGTAGTATAGGCGGAGTAGGTCAGCCCCAGCATTTT